These 28 T cell receptor beta chains came from one sample sequenced in a study of CD8+CD57+ T cells in acquired aplastic anemia. TCR beta VDJ and CDR3 were profiled, and genomic DNA was the template. One entry per CDR3 protein, called by TCRdb with MiXCR from the reads. The data hold approximately 170,000 distinct CDR3 sequences, with roughly half observed a single time. Material for sequencing was sorted CD4+, CD8+, or CD8+CD57+ T cells (not recorded which) from PBMCs. The receptors here all came from a human donor in good health, serving as a control.

A word on this clonotype: At one boundary the junction diverges from the germline segment, which might be a read error. This chain connects TRBV7-8 to TRBJ2-6; weak D call: TRBD1 (5 bases). The CDR3 consists of 17 residues. The germline V gene encodes CDR1 SGHVS and CDR2 FQNEAQ. In DNA form, the CDR3 reads TGTGCCAGCAGCTCCACGACATCTCCCTCTGGGGCCAACGTTCTGACTTTC. This translates into CASSSTTSPSGANVLTF.

This clonotype was picked up many times. The chain employs TRBV12-3 or TRBV12-4 and TRBJ1-1; the D gene is possibly TRBD1 (5 bases). The CDR3 has 16 amino acids. V lost 1 base to trimming and J lost 0 bases, with 12 bases between them. The CDR3 bases are TGTGCCAGCAGTTTAGATCGGGGGTCTGTGAACACTGAAGCTTTCTTT. Residues: CASSLDRGSVNTEAFF.

There are a few counts of this clonotype. V and J are TRBV18 and TRBJ1-2; a weak D match, TRBD1 (5 bases). V dropped 4 bases and J dropped 4 bases, with 16 bases sitting between them. CDR1 is KGHSH and CDR2 is LQKENI in the germline V gene. The CDR3 totals 15 residues. CDR3 DNA sequence: TGTGCCAGCTCACTAAACCGGGACTCTGGCTATGGCTACACCTTC. It specifies CASSLNRDSGYGYTF. Filled out from reference TRBV18 and TRBJ1-2, the complete variable domain reads NAGVMQNPRHLVRRRGQEARLRCSPMKGHSHVYWYRQLPEEGLKFMVYLQKENIIDESGMPKERFSAEFPKEGPSILRIQQVVRGDSAAYFCASSLNRDSGYGYTFGSGTRLTVV.

This clonotype is a singleton in its sample. The V call is TRBV19, the J call TRBJ2-3, with TRBD2 identical over 10 bases. The CDR3 length is 15 residues. V dropped 7 bases and J dropped 11; count of bases not matched to a gene: 15. Per the germline V gene, CDR1 is LNHDA and CDR2 is SQIVND (reference sequence). In DNA, the CDR3 is TGTGCCAGTATCAATTTAGCGGGGGGTCACAATGAGCAGTATTTT. This gives the protein CASINLAGGHNEQYF.

The chain links TRBV25-1 to TRBJ1-2; tentative D call: TRBD1 (6 bases). Germline CDR1 MGHDK, CDR2 SYGVNS. The ends were cut back, 9 bases at V and 7 bases at J, with 21 bases in the middle. The CDR3 loop spans 14 amino acids. This CDR3 reads CASRPSRGGGGYTF. CDR3 in DNA: TGTGCCAGTAGACCCTCGAGGGGGGGGGGTGGCTACACCTTC.

This chain uses TRBV2 with TRBJ2-7, with 10 bases matching TRBD2. There are 14 residues in the CDR3. Per germline, CDR1 SNHLY and CDR2 FYNNEI. V lost 3 bases to trimming and J lost 2 bases; unmatched junction nucleotides: 1. The CDR3 nucleotides read TGTGCCAGCAGTGATAGCGGGGGGCCCTACGAGCAGTACTTC. This encodes CASSDSGGPYEQYF.

This clonotype was picked up one time. One end of the junction does not line up with germline, which may come from a read error. This chain uses TRBV20-1 with TRBJ2-7; a possible D gene is TRBD1 (7 bases). Germline V gives CDR1 DFQATT, CDR2 SNEGSKA (reference sequence). The CDR3 spans 14 residues. In DNA, the CDR3 is TGCAGCGCTAGAGAGGAGGGGGCAGCCTACGGGCAGTACTTC. Protein product: CSAREEGAAYGQYF.

This clonotype has at least ten counts. This chain links TRBV11-2 with TRBJ2-7; 10 bases align to TRBD1. Germline V gene lookup returns CDR1 SGHAT and CDR2 FQNNGV. This CDR3 comprises 15 residues. The V gene end was trimmed by 5 bases and the J gene end by 2 bases; junction bases not matched to a gene: 6. The CDR3 here is CASSVPGTGAYEQYF. CDR3 nucleotides: TGTGCCAGCAGCGTTCCCGGGACAGGGGCCTACGAGCAGTACTTC.

V gene TRBV7-9 combines with J gene TRBJ1-5; no clear D. The V end was cut by 3 bases, the J end by 5 bases, with 8 bases between. Germline V gene data show CDR1 as SEHNR and CDR2 as FQNEAQ (reference sequence). The CDR3 covers 13 residues. The CDR3 spells CASSFARDQPQHF. The CDR3 nucleotides read TGTGCCAGCAGCTTCGCTAGGGATCAGCCCCAGCATTTT.

V gene TRBV19 combines with J gene TRBJ1-5; no definite D call. The CDR3 runs to 15 residues. Germline V CDR1 and CDR2: LNHDA, SQIVND (reference sequence). Trimming removed 2 bases from V and 1 base from J, with 9 bases in between. The CDR3, as DNA: TGTGCCAGTAGTATACCAGGAACGAGCAATCAGCCCCAGCATTTT. Protein sequence: CASSIPGTSNQPQHF.

This clonotype was recorded many times. The chain joins TRBV9 to TRBJ2-1; tentative D call: TRBD1 (6 bases). Germline CDR1 SGDLS, CDR2 YYNGEE. V was pared by 4 bases and J by 4 bases, with 15 bases between. The CDR3 extends over 15 amino acids. CDR3 coding DNA: TGTGCCAGCAGCTCAACCGGGACACCTTACAATGAGCAGTTCTTC. Its translation is CASSSTGTPYNEQFF.

This clonotype was detected ten times or more. The rearrangement uses TRBV30 and TRBJ2-5; 7 positions match TRBD1. Germline V lookup: CDR1 GTSNPN, CDR2 SVGIG (reference sequence). Trimming cost V 0 bases and J 5 bases; bases outside gene matches: 6. The CDR3 is made up of 14 amino acids. CDR3 region: CAWSVRQGRETQYF. The CDR3 DNA is TGTGCCTGGAGTGTTCGACAGGGTAGGGAGACCCAGTACTTC. The entire variable domain, with the rest obtained from reference TRBV30 and TRBJ2-5, is as follows: SQTIHQWPATLVQPVGSPLSLECTVEGTSNPNLYWYRQAAGRGLQLLFYSVGIGQISSEVPQNLSASRPQDRQFILSSKKLLLSDSGFYLCAWSVRQGRETQYFGPGTRLLVL.

The J gene is TRBJ2-1, the V gene TRBV20-1, with D possibly being TRBD1 (5 bases). Germline CDR1 is DFQATT and CDR2 is SNEGSKA (reference sequence). The CDR3 totals 12 residues. V dropped 3 bases and J dropped 8 bases, with 11 bases sitting between them. CDR3 nucleotides: TGCAGTGCTAGGGCAGGGCTCGATGAGCAGTTCTTC. Translating it yields CSARAGLDEQFF.

This clonotype was observed at least ten times. The V gene is TRBV6-6, the J gene TRBJ2-7; D call uncertain. Trimming pared 0 bases from V and 2 bases from J, leaving 5 bases between. In germline, CDR1 is MNHNY, CDR2 SVGAGI (reference sequence). The CDR3 extends over 13 amino acids. CDR3 residues: CASSYSSPYEQYF. DNA of the CDR3: TGTGCCAGCAGTTACTCATCACCCTACGAGCAGTACTTC.

As regards this clonotype: A read error may account for a junction end that differs from germline. The V call is TRBV10-3, the J call TRBJ1-5, with 7 positions matching TRBD1. The CDR3 has 14 residues. From germline, CDR1 is ENHRY and CDR2 SYGVKD. CDR3 loop: CASSYTGEGQPQHF. CDR3 bases: TGTGCCAGCAGTTACACAGGGGAGGGTCAGCCCCAGCATTTT.

The rearrangement uses TRBV24-1 and TRBJ2-7; D call uncertain. The V end was cut by 4 bases, the J end by 4 bases, with 10 bases between. Germline V gene sequence: CDR1 KGHDR, CDR2 SFDVKD. The CDR3 is 13 residues long. In DNA form, the CDR3 reads TGTGCCACCAGTGAATCGGGCCAGTACGAGCAGTACTTC. It specifies CATSESGQYEQYF.

This clonotype was seen repeatedly, ten times or more. The V call is TRBV28, the J call TRBJ2-7; 7 bases map to TRBD1. Trimming at V came to 6 bases and at J to 2 bases, leaving 7 bases not matched to a gene. The V gene's germline CDR1 is MDHEN and CDR2 SYDVKM. There are 14 residues in the CDR3. The CDR3 is CASRRGLVTYEQYF. The CDR3 bases are TGTGCCAGCAGGAGGGGGCTGGTAACCTACGAGCAGTACTTC. Full variable domain (missing parts from reference TRBV28 and TRBJ2-7): DVKVTQSSRYLVKRTGEKVFLECVQDMDHENMFWYRQDPGLGLRLIYFSYDVKMKEKGDIPEGYSVSREKKERFSLILESASTNQTSMYLCASRRGLVTYEQYFGPGTRLTVT.

V usage is TRBV2 and J usage is TRBJ1-2, with TRBD1 as a possible D gene (5 bases). Trimming shortened V by 10 bases and J by 8 bases, and 14 bases separated the two germline ends. The CDR3 spans 11 residues. CDR1 is SNHLY and CDR2 is FYNNEI in the germline V gene. The CDR3 DNA reads TGTGCCAAGCGGACAACTGGAGGCTACACCTTC. This encodes CAKRTTGGYTF.

At least ten counts were recorded for this clonotype. The V gene is TRBV4-2, the J gene TRBJ2-3; no definite D call. Per the germline V gene, CDR1 is LGHNA and CDR2 is YNFKEQ. The V gene lost 4 bases and the J gene lost 1 base, with 18 bases spanning the gap. CDR3 length: 17 residues. CDR3 sequence (DNA): TGTGCCAGCAGCCCCTTTGACCTATTTCAGGGCACAGATACGCAGTATTTT. This translates into CASSPFDLFQGTDTQYF.

This clonotype was detected many times. This chain uses TRBV7-8 with TRBJ1-5; 7 nucleotides agree with TRBD1. Germline trimming cut 1 base from V and 1 base from J; bases unmatched to any gene: 1. From germline, CDR1 is SGHVS and CDR2 FQNEAQ. The length of the CDR3 is 15 residues. Here the CDR3 DNA reads TGTGCCAGCAGCTTAGACAGGGGAAGCAATCAGCCCCAGCATTTT. Protein sequence: CASSLDRGSNQPQHF.

The V call is TRBV15, the J call TRBJ2-3; D unresolved. Looked up from germline, CDR1 is LNHNV and CDR2 is YYDKDF (reference sequence). The germline V and J ends were trimmed by 8 bases and 3 bases, with 27 bases remaining between them. This CDR3 has 18 residues. CDR3 region: CATSGRALGRYETDTQYF. In nucleotides, the CDR3 is TGTGCCACCTCGGGCCGGGCTCTAGGGCGGTACGAAACAGATACGCAGTATTTT. Drawing the rest from reference TRBV15 and TRBJ2-3, the complete variable domain is DAMVIQNPRYQVTQFGKPVTLSCSQTLNHNVMYWYQQKSSQAPKLLFHYYDKDFNNEADTPDNFQSRRPNTSFCFLDIRSPGLGDTAMYLCATSGRALGRYETDTQYFGPGTRLTVL.

This rearrangement joins TRBV10-3 to TRBJ2-5, with 10 bases lining up with TRBD1. The J call may be in error: the DNA end matches TRBJ2-7 better. CDR3 length: 15 residues. Per germline, CDR1 ENHRY and CDR2 SYGVKD. In nucleotides, the CDR3 is TGTGCCATCACCCCGGGGGGACAGGGGTTTCACGAGCAGTACTTC. Its translation: CAITPGGQGFHEQYF.

This chain links TRBV10-3 with TRBJ2-2; a weak D match, TRBD2 (7 bases). Germline CDR1 is ENHRY and CDR2 is SYGVKD. Between the trimmed V and J ends, which lost 3 bases and 2 bases, there was a span of 13 bases. The CDR3 runs 16 residues. CDR3 sequence reads: CAISDRGGGNTGELFF. CDR3 in DNA: TGTGCCATCAGTGATAGGGGGGGGGGAAACACCGGGGAGCTGTTTTTT.

This clonotype has a count of ten or more. The J gene is TRBJ2-7, the V gene TRBV6-1, with D possibly matching TRBD2 (5 bases). V was cut by 0 bases and J by 6 bases, with 12 bases left in between. Germline-derived CDR1 and CDR2 are MNHNS and SASEGT. CDR3 size: 14 residues. This CDR3 is CASSEAPGSGEQYF. CDR3 bases: TGTGCCAGCAGTGAAGCGCCGGGGTCGGGCGAGCAGTACTTC.

The chain links TRBV7-2 to TRBJ2-1; 8 bases map to TRBD1. Germline V gene sequence: CDR1 SGHTA, CDR2 FQGNSA. The CDR3 totals 15 residues. The trim removed 8 bases at V and 1 base at J, leaving 7 bases unmatched. In nucleotides, the CDR3 is TGTGCCAGCGGACAGACAGGGGAGTCCTACAATGAGCAGTTCTTC. It translates to CASGQTGESYNEQFF.

This chain uses TRBV29-1 with TRBJ2-7; TRBD1 matches at 9 bases. CDR3 length: 12 residues. Trimming cost V 7 bases and J 3 bases; bases outside gene matches: 4. Germline values: CDR1 SQVTM, CDR2 ANQGSEA. CDR3: CSGPGQGYEQYF. The CDR3 nucleotides are TGCAGCGGACCGGGACAGGGCTACGAGCAGTACTTC.

V is TRBV29-1 and J is TRBJ1-2; TRBD1 agrees at 10 bases. The CDR3 totals 11 residues. Germline CDR1 reads SQVTM; CDR2 reads ANQGSEA. The trim removed 4 bases at V and 12 bases at J, leaving 5 bases unmatched. The CDR3 DNA is TGCAGCGTTGTCGGTGGACAGGGGGACACCTTC. Translation: CSVVGGQGDTF.

The rearrangement links TRBV7-2 to TRBJ2-7, with D possibly matching TRBD2 (6 bases). V was pared by 0 bases and J by 1 base, with 10 bases between. This CDR3 is 15 amino acids long. CDR1 is SGHTA and CDR2 is FQGNSA in the germline V gene. In DNA form, the CDR3 reads TGTGCCAGCAGCTTAGCAAGACTAGATTCCTACGAGCAGTACTTC. Translation: CASSLARLDSYEQYF.